What follows are 29 T cell receptor beta chains derived from one specimen sequenced in a study of CD8 T cells in Susac syndrome. Random hexamers were used to reverse transcribe an amount of roughly 0.45 to 1 ug RNA. TCRdb reanalysed the immunoSEQ multiplex PCR reads using MiXCR and keeps one entry per CDR3 protein. The profile shows 95,000 to 150,000 distinct CDR3 sequences, about 94% of them singletons. Material for sequencing was CD8+ T cells from PBMCs. The receptors originated from a human donor with Susac syndrome.

This clonotype was detected a few times. This chain uses TRBV29-1 with TRBJ2-1; D remains unclear. CDR1 and CDR2 (germline): SQVTM, ANQGSEA. The CDR3 runs to 8 residues. V was pared by 6 bases and J by 8 bases, with 2 bases between. As DNA, the CDR3 is TGCAGCGTGGATGAGCAGTTCTTC. It specifies CSVDEQFF.

The chain carries TRBV7-9 and TRBJ2-7; D might be TRBD1 or TRBD2, each matching 5 bases. Germline values: CDR1 SEHNR, CDR2 FQNEAQ (reference sequence). The CDR3 is 14 amino acids. V lost 1 base and J 4 bases, leaving 11 bases between the germline ends. The CDR3 region has the DNA TGTGCCAGCAGCTTAGAGGGACGGACGTACGAGCAGTACTTC. Protein product: CASSLEGRTYEQYF.

The chain has TRBV11-2 and TRBJ2-7; TRBD2 might be the D (7 bases). In germline, CDR1 is SGHAT, CDR2 FQNNGV. This CDR3 has 15 amino acids. V dropped 5 bases and J dropped 3 bases, with 17 bases sitting between them. CDR3 region: CASSLSGGPGYEQYF. CDR3 bases: TGTGCCAGCAGCCTATCGGGGGGCCCGGGCTACGAGCAGTACTTC. Combining the CDR3 with reference TRBV11-2 and TRBJ2-7 gives the whole variable domain EAGVAQSPRYKIIEKRQSVAFWCNPISGHATLYWYQQILGQGPKLLIQFQNNGVVDDSQLPKDRFSAERLKGVDSTLKIQPAKLEDSAVYLCASSLSGGPGYEQYFGPGTRLTVT.

This clonotype occurred once. The genes are TRBV7-6 and TRBJ2-7; 11 bases fit TRBD1. This CDR3 has 15 residues. The trim removed 5 bases at V and 1 base at J, leaving 4 bases unmatched. CDR1 SGHVS and CDR2 FNYEAQ come from the germline V gene. The CDR3 protein is CASSAGQGASYEQYF. The CDR3 coding sequence is TGTGCCAGCAGCGCTGGACAGGGGGCATCCTACGAGCAGTACTTC.

This clonotype was observed once. V usage is TRBV29-1 and J usage is TRBJ2-2; a weak D match, TRBD2 (5 bases). The germline gives CDR1 SQVTM, CDR2 ANQGSEA. V gave up 4 bases and J gave up 6 bases, with 6 bases separating them. CDR3 length equals 11 residues. In DNA, the CDR3 is TGCAGCGTTGCCGGGGCCGGGGAGCTGTTTTTT. Translating it yields CSVAGAGELFF.

The chain couples TRBV30 to TRBJ2-3; TRBD2 aligns across 7 bases. V trimming: 0 bases; J trimming: 2 bases; junction bases outside the gene matches: 5. The CDR3 has 15 residues. Looked up from germline, CDR1 is GTSNPN and CDR2 is SVGIG (reference sequence). CDR3 amino acids: CAWSVAGEITDTQYF. The DNA of the CDR3 is TGTGCCTGGAGTGTGGCGGGGGAGATCACAGATACGCAGTATTTT.

The rearrangement joins TRBV6-5 to TRBJ2-7, with D possibly matching TRBD1 (6 bases). CDR1 is MNHEY and CDR2 is SVGAGI in the germline V gene. V lost 2 bases and J 3 bases, leaving 11 bases between the germline ends. This CDR3 has 14 residues. This CDR3 is CASSYGQGHYEQYF. The CDR3 DNA reads TGTGCCAGCAGTTACGGGCAGGGGCACTACGAGCAGTACTTC.

The rearrangement uses TRBV29-1 and TRBJ2-3, with TRBD2 matching 9 bases. Germline CDR1 reads SQVTM; CDR2 reads ANQGSEA. With 4 bases clipped from V and 5 bases from J, the junction kept 4 bases outside the gene matches. CDR3 length equals 13 residues. CDR3 protein: CSVAGLAVDTQYF. CDR3 DNA sequence: TGCAGCGTTGCGGGACTAGCAGTAGATACGCAGTATTTT.

The chain is built from TRBV9 and TRBJ1-4; 8 nucleotides match TRBD1. Germline lookup yields CDR1 SGDLS and CDR2 YYNGEE. The CDR3 length is 15 residues. Trimming cost V 4 bases and J 3 bases; bases outside gene matches: 5. CDR3 in DNA: TGTGCCAGCAGCCCGCAGGGGGCACCTAATGAAAAACTGTTTTTT. Translating gives CASSPQGAPNEKLFF.

The chain couples TRBV6-1 to TRBJ2-7; 8 nucleotides align to TRBD2. J lost 2 bases, V lost 4 bases, and 7 bases had no gene match. This CDR3 contains 15 residues. Germline assignment: CDR1 MNHNS and CDR2 SASEGT. The CDR3 DNA follows: TGTGCCAGCAGTGCCGCGGGACTAGGGCCCTACGAGCAGTACTTC. Translation gives CASSAAGLGPYEQYF.

V usage is TRBV9 and J usage is TRBJ1-1, with 7 nucleotides matching TRBD1. This CDR3 has 13 residues. CDR1 SGDLS and CDR2 YYNGEE come from the germline V gene. The V gene end was trimmed by 3 bases and the J gene end by 5 bases; junction bases not matched to a gene: 4. CDR3 DNA: TGTGCCAGCAGCGAGGGGGCCTCTACTGAAGCTTTCTTT. As protein: CASSEGASTEAFF.

The CDR3 reads CASRGLPSYEQYF. In nucleotides, the CDR3 is TGTGCCAGTAGAGGGTTGCCCTCCTACGAGCAGTACTTC. V and J are TRBV27 and TRBJ2-7, with D maybe TRBD2 (5 bases). The CDR3 sequence is 13 residues long. Trimming left V 9 bases short and J 0 bases short, with 12 bases between. CDR1 is MNHEY and CDR2 is SMNVEV in the germline V gene (reference sequence).

The V gene is TRBV29-1, the J gene TRBJ2-3, with a tentative D call TRBD1 (6 bases). Germline assignment: CDR1 SQVTM and CDR2 ANQGSEA. The V end was cut by 3 bases, the J end by 5 bases, with 12 bases between. The CDR3 totals 13 residues. The CDR3, as DNA: TGCAGCGTTGAGTGGGGGCTTCTAGATACGCAGTATTTT. This gives the protein CSVEWGLLDTQYF.

The chain uses TRBV7-2 and TRBJ2-1, with TRBD1 matching over 10 bases. Losses at the gene ends were 4 bases for V and 4 bases for J; bases not matched to a gene: 7. The CDR3 is 16 residues long. In germline, CDR1 is SGHTA, CDR2 FQGNSA. CDR3 coding DNA: TGTGCCAGCAGCTATCACGGGACAGGGGTTTACAATGAGCAGTTCTTC. Protein product: CASSYHGTGVYNEQFF.

This chain connects TRBV10-3 to TRBJ2-7; 7 nucleotides agree with TRBD1. CDR3 size: 11 residues. Germline V lookup: CDR1 ENHRY, CDR2 SYGVKD. V shed 10 bases and J 5 bases; nucleotides not matched to a gene: 5. CDR3: CATETGDEQYF. CDR3 in DNA: TGTGCCACGGAAACAGGGGACGAGCAGTACTTC.

For the CDR3, the DNA is TGTGCCAGCAGCTTACTCAGGGATGAGCAGTTCTTC. Its protein product is CASSLLRDEQFF. The V call is TRBV11-2, the J call TRBJ2-1; D perhaps matches TRBD1 (5 bases). Trimming stripped 2 bases from V and 8 bases from J, with 7 bases between. This CDR3 spans 12 amino acids. Germline-derived CDR1 and CDR2 are SGHAT and FQNNGV.

The V call is TRBV12-3 or TRBV12-4, the J call TRBJ1-4, with 10 bases that match TRBD1. The CDR3 has 16 amino acids. V was clipped by 6 bases and J by 7 bases; unmatched bases: 11. CDR3 sequence: CASSSRDRGRGEKLFF. The CDR3 DNA reads TGTGCCAGCAGCTCCCGGGACAGGGGTCGGGGTGAAAAACTGTTTTTT.

This clonotype was detected once. This sequence joins TRBV7-2 and TRBJ1-5; tentatively, D is TRBD1 (6 bases). Germline loops: CDR1 SGHTA, CDR2 FQGNSA. This CDR3 region has 16 residues. V was trimmed by 1 base and J by 7 bases, leaving 17 bases between them. Here the CDR3 reads CASSLGARGAGQPQHF. The CDR3 DNA sequence: TGTGCCAGCAGCTTAGGGGCCCGGGGGGCCGGGCAGCCCCAGCATTTT.

V gene TRBV20-1 combines with J gene TRBJ1-1; no reliable D call. V lost 0 bases, J lost 3 bases, and 8 bases lay in between. The V gene's germline CDR1 is DFQATT and CDR2 SNEGSKA (reference sequence). The CDR3 is made up of 13 amino acids. The CDR3 loop reads CSARDTDHTEAFF. The CDR3 DNA sequence: TGCAGTGCTAGAGACACTGACCACACTGAAGCTTTCTTT.

The chain links TRBV5-1 to TRBJ2-1; TRBD2 matches 9 bases. The germline V gene has CDR1 SGHRS and CDR2 YFSETQ. This CDR3 contains 16 residues. The J segment lost 9 bases and the V segment lost 6 bases, leaving 16 bases of the junction unmatched. The CDR3 protein is CASTPFPGGGATEQFF. The CDR3, as DNA: TGCGCCAGCACCCCCTTCCCTGGCGGGGGGGCTACTGAGCAGTTCTTC.

This sequence joins TRBV7-9 and TRBJ2-5, with D possibly being TRBD1 or TRBD2 (5 bases each). This CDR3 has 15 amino acids. Germline-derived CDR1 and CDR2 are SEHNR and FQNEAQ (reference sequence). The V end lost 5 bases, the J end lost 5 bases, and 18 bases lay between the germline ends. Here the CDR3 DNA reads TGTGCCAGCAGCCAGGGACGGGCCCCGGGGGAGACCCAGTACTTC. Translation gives CASSQGRAPGETQYF. Complete variable domain (other parts from reference TRBV7-9 and TRBJ2-5): DTGVSQNPRHKITKRGQNVTFRCDPISEHNRLYWYRQTLGQGPEFLTYFQNEAQLEKSRLLSDRFSAERPKGSFSTLEIQRTEQGDSAMYLCASSQGRAPGETQYFGPGTRLLVL.

The chain links TRBV9 to TRBJ2-3; 8 bases line up with TRBD1. Germline CDR1 reads SGDLS; CDR2 reads YYNGEE. Losses at the gene ends were 0 bases for V and 1 base for J; bases not matched to a gene: 1. This CDR3 has 15 residues. The CDR3 DNA sequence: TGTGCCAGCAGCGTAGGGGGACAGGGCACAGATACGCAGTATTTT. It codes for CASSVGGQGTDTQYF.

V and J are TRBV20-1 and TRBJ2-3; 8 nucleotides line up with TRBD2. CDR1 is DFQATT and CDR2 is SNEGSKA in the germline V gene (reference sequence). V dropped 6 bases and J dropped 2; count of bases not matched to a gene: 4. The CDR3 is made up of 13 amino acids. The CDR3 nucleotides are TGCAGTGCCGAACTAGCGGTCACAGATACGCAGTATTTT. This sequence encodes CSAELAVTDTQYF.

Written as DNA, the CDR3 is TGCAGTGCCGGACAGGCTTGGGGCACTGAAGCTTTCTTT. Its translation: CSAGQAWGTEAFF. The chain uses TRBV20-1 and TRBJ1-1; 7 positions agree with TRBD1. There are 13 residues in the CDR3. The germline V gene has CDR1 DFQATT and CDR2 SNEGSKA (reference sequence). V shed 6 bases, J shed 4 bases, and the junction held 8 bases outside the gene matches.

The CDR3 region is CKVASSYNEQFF. The CDR3 coding sequence is TGTAAGGTGGCTAGCAGCTACAATGAGCAGTTCTTC. V is TRBV7-6 and J is TRBJ2-1; perhaps TRBD2 as D (5 bases). The length of the CDR3 is 12 residues. The germline gives CDR1 SGHVS, CDR2 FNYEAQ. The full variable domain, completed using reference TRBV7-6 and TRBJ2-1, is GAGVSQSPRYKVTKRGQDVALRCDPISGHVSLYWYRQALGQGPEFLTYFNYEAQQDKSGLPNDRFSAERPEGSISTLTIQRTEQRDSAMYRCKVASSYNEQFFGPGTRLTVL.

This rearrangement joins TRBV2 to TRBJ2-7, with 11 bases aligning to TRBD2. CDR3 length equals 15 residues. The V and J ends lost 4 bases and 0 bases, in that order; junction bases with no gene match: 2. Germline V gene data show CDR1 as SNHLY and CDR2 as FYNNEI. The CDR3 sequence: CASSVLAGASYEQYF. The CDR3 bases are TGTGCCAGCAGTGTACTAGCGGGGGCCTCCTACGAGCAGTACTTC.

The chain has TRBV27 and TRBJ2-1, with TRBD1 matching 10 bases. The CDR3 totals 15 residues. J gave up 6 bases and V 8 bases, and 10 bases lay outside the gene matches. Looked up from germline, CDR1 is MNHEY and CDR2 is SMNVEV (reference sequence). CDR3 loop: CASSRGTGVSNEQFF. In nucleotides, the CDR3 is TGTGCCAGCTCGAGGGGGACAGGGGTTTCCAATGAGCAGTTCTTC.

The rearrangement uses TRBV9 and TRBJ2-1; D ambiguous. This CDR3 spans 13 amino acids. V shed 4 bases and J shed 9 bases, with 14 bases lying between them. The germline gives CDR1 SGDLS, CDR2 YYNGEE. The CDR3 protein is CASSPPLTGEQFF. The CDR3 DNA is TGTGCCAGCAGCCCCCCTCTAACTGGTGAGCAGTTCTTC.

J is TRBJ2-1 and V is TRBV6-2 or TRBV6-3, with 11 bases identical to TRBD2. Losses at the gene ends were 5 bases for V and 7 bases for J; bases not matched to a gene: 10. The CDR3 loop spans 16 amino acids. Germline-derived CDR1 and CDR2 are MNHEY and SVGEGT. CDR3 protein: CASSPILAGGLNEQFF. DNA for the CDR3: TGTGCCAGCAGTCCCATTCTAGCGGGGGGCCTAAATGAGCAGTTCTTC.